This T cell receptor beta chain emerged from a study of blood T cell repertoires in COVID-19. Data came from immunoSEQ multiplex PCR; TCRdb stores just in-frame clones and leaves some out. This table has 45,000 to 65,000 clones, about 85% appearing once. Trimming took 4 bases from V and 1 from J; bases not matched to a gene: 8. The CDR3 consists of 16 residues. In germline, CDR1 is SGDLS, CDR2 YYNGEE. The receptor was derived from a human donor with acute or convalescent COVID-19. The donor label of this sample is uncertain. The sample comprised peripheral blood. The V call is TRBV9, the J call TRBJ1-1; TRBD1 matches 9 bases. CDR3 DNA sequence: TGTGCCAGCAGCCCAGGGACAGGGATGGGGAACACTGAAGCTTTCTTT. Protein sequence: CASSPGTGMGNTEAFF.